A single sample is the source of the 6 T cell receptor beta chains below, sequenced in a study of blood T cell repertoires in COVID-19. Generated by immunoSEQ multiplex PCR, the TCRdb table keeps only in-frame clones and is missing some. The sample holds hundreds of thousands of clones; roughly 79% are singletons and the top ten take 6.5% to 9%. Sequences were obtained from peripheral blood. These receptors all stem from a woman aged 80 or over with COVID-19, enrolled during active disease.

V usage is TRBV19 and J usage is TRBJ1-3; D not certain. Germline V gene lookup returns CDR1 LNHDA and CDR2 SQIVND (reference sequence). This CDR3 contains 14 residues. Trimming took 6 bases from V and 0 from J, leaving 9 bases between them. CDR3: CASRRAYSGNTIYF. The CDR3 DNA reads as TGTGCCAGTAGGCGGGCTTACTCTGGAAACACCATATATTTT.

This chain connects TRBV9 to TRBJ2-5; no definite D call. The CDR3 is 16 amino acids. The V gene's germline CDR1 is SGDLS and CDR2 YYNGEE. V dropped 0 bases and J dropped 2 bases, with 14 bases sitting between them. CDR3 DNA: TGTGCCAGCAGCGTAGCCCCCTCTAGGTCTCAAGAGACCCAGTACTTC. This codes for CASSVAPSRSQETQYF.

The chain uses TRBV5-1 and TRBJ1-1; TRBD1 might be the D (6 bases). From germline, CDR1 is SGHRS and CDR2 YFSETQ. The CDR3 totals 14 residues. V lost 3 bases and J 7 bases, leaving 16 bases between the germline ends. CDR3 residues: CASSSGGGRGEAFF. For the CDR3, the DNA is TGCGCCAGCAGCTCGGGAGGGGGGCGAGGTGAAGCTTTCTTT.

The rearrangement uses TRBV28 and TRBJ1-2; D uncertain. Between the trimmed V and J ends, which lost 4 bases and 2 bases, there was a span of 17 bases. The CDR3 length is 16 residues. Germline CDR1 and CDR2: MDHEN and SYDVKM. CDR3 amino acids: CASSSAQAGSNYGYTF. The CDR3, as DNA: TGTGCCAGCAGTTCCGCCCAGGCAGGATCAAACTATGGCTACACCTTC.

This chain connects TRBV24-1 to TRBJ2-5, with 9 bases fitting TRBD2. Per the germline V gene, CDR1 is KGHDR and CDR2 is SFDVKD. Trimming cost V 4 bases and J 4 bases; bases outside gene matches: 6. The CDR3 sequence is 15 residues long. CDR3: CATSDAAGGGETQYF. The DNA for the CDR3 is TGTGCCACCAGTGACGCAGCGGGGGGCGGAGAGACCCAGTACTTC.

Concerning this clone itself: Other nucleotide sequences from this sample produce the same CDR3. The chain recombines TRBV18 with TRBJ1-1, with D unclear. Germline-derived CDR1 and CDR2 are KGHSH and LQKENI. V shed 3 bases and J shed 4 bases, with 9 bases lying between them. The CDR3 has 13 amino acids. The CDR3: CASSPTRGTEAFF. Here the CDR3 DNA reads TGTGCCAGCTCACCGACACGGGGCACTGAAGCTTTCTTT.